The sequence of this TCR beta chain was determined in a study of cytomegalovirus exposure and HLA in healthy donors. The study's findings and limits: The likely origin of a cluster of highly shared sequence variants was a sequencing artifact. In vitro checks showed that three CMV-associated chains really do target CMV antigens. Associated with HLA alleles at 0.05 false discovery rate in a later analysis were approximately 17,000 TCR beta sequences.

In the PCR, 60 Vbeta and 13 Jbeta primers were used. Clones were read by immunoSEQ multiplex PCR, and TCRdb kept only the in-frame ones, dropping some. Among some 90,000 clones listed, around 78% were seen once. Every donor was a healthy person donating bone marrow. Germline lookup yields CDR1 MRHNA and CDR2 SNTAGT. This CDR3 spans 14 amino acids. The ends lost 6 bases at V and 0 bases at J; junction bases unmatched: 1. A remark on this clone: Its cognate antigen is unknown.

The source of this sequence is a young man in good health and CMV-seronegative. This chain uses TRBV6-4 with TRBJ2-2; the match to TRBD2 covers 7 bases. The sample was PBMCs. In DNA form, the CDR3 reads TGTGCCAGCAGCGGGGGGTCGAACACCGGGGAGCTGTTTTTT. This sequence encodes CASSGGSNTGELFF.